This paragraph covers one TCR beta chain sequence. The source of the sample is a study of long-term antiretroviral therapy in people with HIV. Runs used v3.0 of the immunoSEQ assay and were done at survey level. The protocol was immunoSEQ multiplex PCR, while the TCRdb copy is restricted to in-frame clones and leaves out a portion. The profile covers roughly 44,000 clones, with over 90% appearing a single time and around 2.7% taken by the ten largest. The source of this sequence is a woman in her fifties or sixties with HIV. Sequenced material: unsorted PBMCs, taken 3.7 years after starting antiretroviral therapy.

The CDR3, as DNA: TGTGCCAGCAGCTTAGGCCTCGGGAACACTGAAGCTTTCTTT. Its protein product is CASSLGLGNTEAFF. The V and J genes are TRBV13 and TRBJ1-1; D call uncertain. The V gene lost 0 bases and the J gene lost 1 base, with 6 bases spanning the gap. The CDR3 has 14 amino acids. CDR1 PRHDT and CDR2 FYEKMQ come from the germline V gene (reference sequence).